The 10 T cell receptor beta chains listed next were all sequenced from one sample in a study of radiotherapy plus CTLA-4 blockade in lung cancer (dated by TCRdb to between 2017 and 2018). Library preparation employed the immunoSEQ multiplex PCR assay. TCRdb re-hosts the immuneACCESS table, in-frame sequences only. Its copies lack some clones; in the studies checked, an unresolved V gene accounts for under half of them, and the cause for the rest is not known. The sample includes approximately 110,000 clones, with about 80% observed a single time. About 3.5% of the sample is in the top ten clones. Specimen: peripheral blood, collected from a patient treated with radiotherapy plus ipilimumab. The receptors derive from a human donor with non-small cell lung cancer that progressed on radiotherapy plus ipilimumab. Some clones in this sample may be carry-over from other donors' samples.

This clone was counted between two and nine times. The V call is TRBV7-6, the J call TRBJ2-5; 7 nucleotides agree with TRBD1. The tail of the sequence fits TRBJ2-7 better, so the J call may be wrong. The CDR3 totals 17 residues. Germline CDR1 reads SGHVS; CDR2 reads FNYEAQ. For the CDR3, the DNA is TGTGCCAGCAGCTTAGCCCGGACAGGAAGGGGTAGCTACGAGCAGTACTTC. It is translated as CASSLARTGRGSYEQYF.

The J gene is TRBJ1-5, the V gene TRBV18, with 7 bases fitting TRBD1. J lost 5 bases, V lost 3 bases, and 10 bases had no gene match. This CDR3 region has 16 residues. The germline V gene encodes CDR1 KGHSH and CDR2 LQKENI. CDR3 DNA: TGTGCCAGCTCACCGCCGGGACAGCCAGAAGATCAGCCCCAGCATTTT. It specifies CASSPPGQPEDQPQHF.

The chain uses TRBV7-2 and TRBJ1-3, with 7 bases matching TRBD1. CDR1 SGHTA and CDR2 FQGNSA come from the germline V gene. The V gene end was trimmed by 7 bases and the J gene end by 0 bases; junction bases not matched to a gene: 12. This CDR3 spans 17 amino acids. CDR3: CASTLLNQGVSGNTIYF. CDR3 coding DNA: TGTGCCAGCACCCTTCTGAATCAGGGGGTCTCTGGAAACACCATATATTTT.

The chain uses TRBV5-1 and TRBJ2-2, with a possible D match to TRBD1 (5 bases). The CDR3 has 16 amino acids. Trimming took 0 bases from V and 5 from J, leaving 14 bases between them. Germline assignment: CDR1 SGHRS and CDR2 YFSETQ. CDR3 sequence: CASSLGAGPWTGELFF. In DNA form, the CDR3 reads TGCGCCAGCAGCTTGGGGGCAGGGCCTTGGACCGGGGAGCTGTTTTTT.

This clone turned up a few times. The gene calls are TRBV10-3 and TRBJ2-1; 7 bases map to TRBD1. CDR1 is ENHRY and CDR2 is SYGVKD in the germline V gene. The CDR3 spans 14 residues. Germline trimming cut 9 bases from V and 0 bases from J; bases unmatched to any gene: 5. The CDR3 reads CAIGQAPSYNEQFF. For the CDR3, the DNA is TGTGCCATAGGACAGGCACCCTCCTACAATGAGCAGTTCTTC.

J is TRBJ1-5 and V is TRBV18; possible D gene TRBD1, 5 bases. Trimming stripped 6 bases from V and 7 bases from J, with 16 bases between. From germline, CDR1 is KGHSH and CDR2 LQKENI. CDR3 length: 14 residues. The CDR3 here is CASSPGGVGQPQHF. CDR3 sequence (DNA): TGTGCCAGCTCTCCGGGGGGGGTCGGGCAGCCCCAGCATTTT.

The chain joins TRBV18 to TRBJ2-3; possibly TRBD1 for D (6 bases). CDR1 is KGHSH and CDR2 is LQKENI in the germline V gene. V was shortened by 1 base and J by 6 bases, with 11 bases between the two germline ends. The CDR3 covers 14 residues. The CDR3 nucleotides read TGTGCCAGCTCACCACTGACAGGAATGGATACGCAGTATTTT. Its protein is CASSPLTGMDTQYF.

This clone was seen just once. The gene calls are TRBV6-1 and TRBJ1-5, with a possible D match to TRBD1 (6 bases). Trimming left V 6 bases short and J 6 bases short, with 15 bases between. Germline values: CDR1 MNHNS, CDR2 SASEGT. The length of the CDR3 is 14 residues. CDR3 loop: CASSRQEGRQPQHF. In DNA, the CDR3 is TGTGCCAGCAGCCGACAGGAAGGGCGTCAGCCCCAGCATTTT.

The chain has TRBV7-2 and TRBJ2-3; no definite D call. V was pared by 1 base and J by 8 bases, with 10 bases between. Germline CDR1 SGHTA, CDR2 FQGNSA. CDR3 length: 13 amino acids. CDR3 protein: CASSLVGTGTQYF. The CDR3 nucleotides are TGTGCCAGCAGCTTAGTAGGAACGGGTACGCAGTATTTT.

The J gene is TRBJ1-6, the V gene TRBV5-1; D remains unclear. V gave up 1 base and J gave up 3 bases, with 11 bases separating them. The CDR3 covers 16 residues. CDR1 is SGHRS and CDR2 is YFSETQ in the germline V gene. This CDR3 reads CASSLLGPGYNSPLHF. CDR3 bases: TGCGCCAGCAGCTTGCTAGGCCCGGGCTATAATTCACCCCTCCACTTT.